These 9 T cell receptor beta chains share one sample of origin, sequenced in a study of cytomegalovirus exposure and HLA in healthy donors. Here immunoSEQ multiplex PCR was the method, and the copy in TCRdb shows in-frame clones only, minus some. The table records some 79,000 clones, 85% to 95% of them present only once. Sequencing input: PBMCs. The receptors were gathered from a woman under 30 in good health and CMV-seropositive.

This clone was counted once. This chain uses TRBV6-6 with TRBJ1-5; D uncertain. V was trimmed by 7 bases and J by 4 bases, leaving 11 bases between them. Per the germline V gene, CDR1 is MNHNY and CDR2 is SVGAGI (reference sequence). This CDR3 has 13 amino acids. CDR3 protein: CASTGLPNQPQHF. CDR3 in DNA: TGTGCCAGCACCGGACTGCCGAATCAGCCCCAGCATTTT.

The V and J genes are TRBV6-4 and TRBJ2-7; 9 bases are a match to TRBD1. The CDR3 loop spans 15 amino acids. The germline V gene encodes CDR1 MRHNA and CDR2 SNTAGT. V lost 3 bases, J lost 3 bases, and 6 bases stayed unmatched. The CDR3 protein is CASSEKGTGNYEQYF. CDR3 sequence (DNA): TGTGCCAGCAGTGAAAAAGGGACAGGGAACTACGAGCAGTACTTC.

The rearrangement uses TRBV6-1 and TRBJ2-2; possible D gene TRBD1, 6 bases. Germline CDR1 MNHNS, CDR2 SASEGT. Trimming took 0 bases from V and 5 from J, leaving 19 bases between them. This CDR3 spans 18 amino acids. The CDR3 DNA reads TGTGCCAGCAGTGAAGCGCTTCGGGCAGGGGTGGTTACCGGGGAGCTGTTTTTT. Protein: CASSEALRAGVVTGELFF.

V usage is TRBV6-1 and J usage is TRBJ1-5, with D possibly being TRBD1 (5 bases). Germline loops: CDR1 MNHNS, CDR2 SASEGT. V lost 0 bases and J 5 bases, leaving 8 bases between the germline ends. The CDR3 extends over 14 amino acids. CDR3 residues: CASSEADRYQPQHF. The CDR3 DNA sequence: TGTGCCAGCAGTGAAGCTGACAGATATCAGCCCCAGCATTTT.

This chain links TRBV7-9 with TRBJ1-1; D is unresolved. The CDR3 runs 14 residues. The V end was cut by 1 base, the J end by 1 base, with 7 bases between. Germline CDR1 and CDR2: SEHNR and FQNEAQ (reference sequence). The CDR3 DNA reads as TGTGCCAGCAGCTTAGACCCAGGGAACACTGAAGCTTTCTTT. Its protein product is CASSLDPGNTEAFF. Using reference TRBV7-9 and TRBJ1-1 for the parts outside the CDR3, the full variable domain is DTGVSQNPRHKITKRGQNVTFRCDPISEHNRLYWYRQTLGQGPEFLTYFQNEAQLEKSRLLSDRFSAERPKGSFSTLEIQRTEQGDSAMYLCASSLDPGNTEAFFGQGTRLTVV.

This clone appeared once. CDR3 loop: CASSQDGTGPYYEQYF. The CDR3 DNA reads as TGCGCCAGCAGCCAAGATGGGACAGGTCCCTACTACGAGCAGTACTTC. The chain employs TRBV4-1 and TRBJ2-7, with 8 bases that match TRBD1. CDR3 size: 16 residues. The V gene's germline CDR1 is MGHRA and CDR2 YSYEKL. Unmatched junction bases numbered 7, after V lost 0 bases and J lost 3 bases.

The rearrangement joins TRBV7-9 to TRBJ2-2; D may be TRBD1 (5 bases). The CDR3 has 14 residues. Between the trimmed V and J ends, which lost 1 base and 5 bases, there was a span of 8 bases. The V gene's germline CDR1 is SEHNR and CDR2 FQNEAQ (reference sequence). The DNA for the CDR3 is TGTGCCAGCAGCTTAGGACAGACGACCGGGGAGCTGTTTTTT. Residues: CASSLGQTTGELFF.

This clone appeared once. This CDR3 is CASSKTGGDVNEQFF. Here the CDR3 DNA reads TGCGCCAGCAGCAAGACAGGGGGTGACGTCAATGAGCAGTTCTTC. This chain uses TRBV5-1 with TRBJ2-1; 9 bases align to TRBD1. The germline V gene encodes CDR1 SGHRS and CDR2 YFSETQ. Germline trimming cut 4 bases from V and 6 bases from J; bases unmatched to any gene: 8. The CDR3 totals 15 residues.

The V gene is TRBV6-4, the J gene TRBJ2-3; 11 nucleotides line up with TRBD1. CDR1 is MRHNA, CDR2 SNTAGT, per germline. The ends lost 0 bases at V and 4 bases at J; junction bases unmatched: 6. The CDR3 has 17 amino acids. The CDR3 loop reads CASSDSPPGQGADTQYF. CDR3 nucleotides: TGTGCCAGCAGTGACTCACCTCCGGGACAGGGGGCAGATACGCAGTATTTT.